This T cell receptor beta chain emerged from a study of cytomegalovirus exposure and HLA in healthy donors. This clone was found a few times. The antigen remains undetermined. PCR amplification relied on 60 Vbeta primers (plus 13 Jbeta primers). Produced via immunoSEQ multiplex PCR; TCRdb's table is partial and in-frame only. Of some 150,000 clones listed, about 82% are singletons. Regarding the study as a whole: From TCR beta sequences, most subjects' HLA-A and HLA-B alleles were reportedly predicted accurately. Analysis was carried out at a later point, and it linked a missense DCLRE1C variant to TCR beta V- and J-gene trimming. When a later analysis was performed, an Asian-associated ancestry cluster reportedly had fewer N-insertions than the approximately 690-donor mean.

The clonotype originates from a female donor in good health and CMV-seropositive. The source material was PBMCs.

CDR3 DNA sequence: TGCGCCAGCAGCTTGGGCGGGGTCACCTCCACAGATACGCAGTATTTT. This gives the protein CASSLGGVTSTDTQYF. This chain joins TRBV5-1 and TRBJ2-3; D perhaps matches TRBD2 (6 bases). Germline CDR1 and CDR2: SGHRS and YFSETQ. Trimming left V 0 bases short and J 2 bases short, with 13 bases between. There are 16 residues in the CDR3.